What follows are 31 T cell receptor beta chains derived from one specimen sequenced in a study of cytomegalovirus exposure and HLA in healthy donors (dated 2017 in TCRdb). Libraries were constructed by the immunoSEQ multiplex PCR assay. A mixture of 60 forward primers for TCR Vbeta segments and 13 reverse primers for TCR Jbeta segments was used in the multiplex PCR. The immuneACCESS repertoire file appears here via TCRdb, limited to in-frame rearrangements. These files lack a portion of the clones; in checked studies, under half of the deficit traces to unresolved V genes, and the cause of the others is not known. The sample data list tens of thousands of clones, and 70% of these were observed just once. The ten largest clones take up roughly 9.8% of the sample. Sequenced sample: PBMCs. The receptors derive from a woman between 50 and 59 years old in good health and CMV-seropositive.

The rearrangement links TRBV27 to TRBJ1-2, with D possibly being TRBD1 (6 bases). V was shortened by 5 bases and J by 6 bases, with 13 bases between the two germline ends. The CDR3 loop spans 13 amino acids. Germline CDR1 MNHEY, CDR2 SMNVEV (reference sequence). In DNA form, the CDR3 reads TGTGCCAGCAGTCCACTGGACAGTCATGGCTACACCTTC. Translated, it gives CASSPLDSHGYTF.

The rearrangement uses TRBV27 and TRBJ1-5; perhaps TRBD1 as D (6 bases). The CDR3 runs 14 residues. Germline-derived CDR1 and CDR2 are MNHEY and SMNVEV (reference sequence). V shed 0 bases and J shed 6 bases, with 9 bases lying between them. CDR3 sequence reads: CASSLSGGRQPQHF. CDR3 coding DNA: TGTGCCAGCAGTTTATCCGGGGGGCGTCAGCCCCAGCATTTT.

This clone ranks as medium-sized (0.01 to 0.1%). V is TRBV25-1 and J is TRBJ1-2; no definite D call. Germline CDR1 and CDR2: MGHDK and SYGVNS. The ends were cut back, 6 bases at V and 0 bases at J, with 5 bases in the middle. The CDR3 has 12 residues. The CDR3 DNA is TGTGCCAGCAGATTAGCTAACTATGGCTACACCTTC. Its translation is CASRLANYGYTF.

The chain is built from TRBV4-2 and TRBJ2-1; 7 bases align to TRBD2. Germline V CDR1 and CDR2: LGHNA, YNFKEQ. V trimming: 6 bases; J trimming: 3 bases; junction bases outside the gene matches: 5. The CDR3 has 14 residues. CDR3 DNA: TGTGCCAGCAGTATGGCTAGCGGCTACAATGAGCAGTTCTTC. Protein sequence: CASSMASGYNEQFF.

In its sample, this clone was seen a few times. The chain joins TRBV4-1 to TRBJ1-4; D perhaps matches TRBD1 (5 bases). The CDR3 sequence is 12 residues long. V gave up 4 bases and J gave up 7 bases, with 7 bases separating them. CDR1 and CDR2 (germline): MGHRA, YSYEKL. CDR3 nucleotide sequence: TGCGCCAGCAGCCGGGACTTTGAAAAACTGTTTTTT. Its protein product is CASSRDFEKLFF.

The rearrangement joins TRBV10-3 to TRBJ2-3; 10 positions match TRBD1. The CDR3 has 13 residues. V shed 7 bases, J shed 3 bases, and the junction held 1 base outside the gene matches. CDR1 and CDR2 from the germline V gene are ENHRY and SYGVKD. This CDR3 is CAIMGQGTDTQYF. The CDR3 nucleotides are TGTGCCATCATGGGACAGGGGACAGATACGCAGTATTTT.

J is TRBJ2-5 and V is TRBV4-3, with TRBD1 identical over 7 bases. CDR1 LGHNA and CDR2 YSLEER come from the germline V gene. J lost 4 bases, V lost 1 base, and 9 bases had no gene match. The length of the CDR3 is 16 residues. CDR3 DNA sequence: TGCGCCAGCAGCCAAGGGGGCGTGGCAGGGGGAGAGACCCAGTACTTC. Translated: CASSQGGVAGGETQYF.

This clone was seen a few times. The rearrangement uses TRBV5-5 and TRBJ2-7, with D possibly being TRBD2 (6 bases). V gave up 1 base and J gave up 4 bases, with 18 bases separating them. The CDR3 runs to 16 residues. In germline, CDR1 is SGHKS, CDR2 YYEKEE (reference sequence). CDR3 nucleotides: TGTGCCAGCAGCTTGACGGGCAGCTCGGGGGATTACGAGCAGTACTTC. Its protein is CASSLTGSSGDYEQYF.

This clone occurred a few times. Other DNA sequences in this specimen translate into the identical CDR3. CDR3 loop: CASRPSRGSYNEQFF. The DNA for the CDR3 is TGTGCCAGCAGACCTAGCAGGGGTTCCTACAATGAGCAGTTCTTC. The chain is built from TRBV25-1 and TRBJ2-1, with TRBD1 as a possible D gene (6 bases). The CDR3 spans 15 residues. Germline CDR1 MGHDK, CDR2 SYGVNS. V lost 6 bases and J lost 1, with 13 bases in between.

The chain uses TRBV6-5 and TRBJ1-1; TRBD1 matches 8 bases. The V gene end was trimmed by 4 bases and the J gene end by 5 bases; junction bases not matched to a gene: 12. The CDR3 has 16 residues. CDR1 and CDR2 from the germline V gene are MNHEY and SVGAGI. The CDR3 reads CASSSGTGALGTEAFF. Here the CDR3 DNA reads TGTGCCAGCAGTTCCGGGACAGGAGCCCTGGGGACTGAAGCTTTCTTT.

V and J are TRBV2 and TRBJ1-2; 10 nucleotides match TRBD1. From germline, CDR1 is SNHLY and CDR2 FYNNEI. The ends lost 7 bases at V and 4 bases at J; junction bases unmatched: 12. CDR3 size: 16 residues. In DNA, the CDR3 is TGTGCCAGCACCAACCCTTTGACAGGGGGCTTCTATGGCTACACCTTC. It yields the protein CASTNPLTGGFYGYTF.

This clone was seen only a few times. The chain has TRBV27 and TRBJ1-2, with 11 bases identical to TRBD1. Per germline, CDR1 MNHEY and CDR2 SMNVEV (reference sequence). J lost 5 bases, V lost 5 bases, and 7 bases had no gene match. This CDR3 contains 15 residues. The CDR3 coding sequence is TGTGCCAGCAGTCCGCGGGACAGGGGGACGTATGGCTACACCTTC. This sequence encodes CASSPRDRGTYGYTF.

V gene TRBV10-1 combines with J gene TRBJ2-1, with D possibly being TRBD2 (6 bases). CDR1 and CDR2 (germline): WNHNN, SYGVQD (reference sequence). Trimming took off 7 bases at V and 10 bases at J, with 8 bases between the two ends. The CDR3 loop spans 10 amino acids. The CDR3 sequence: CASMEGEQFF. CDR3 DNA sequence: TGCGCCAGCATGGAGGGGGAGCAGTTCTTC.

The gene calls are TRBV20-1 and TRBJ1-1; D remains unclear. The CDR3 covers 11 residues. Trimming removed 1 base from V and 7 bases from J, with 7 bases in between. Per the germline V gene, CDR1 is DFQATT and CDR2 is SNEGSKA (reference sequence). The chain's CDR3 is CSARGPGEAFF. The CDR3, as DNA: TGCAGTGCTAGAGGTCCCGGTGAAGCTTTCTTT.

CDR3 DNA: TGTGCCAGCAGTTATTGGACAGGGATGAAAGAGACCCAGTACTTC. This encodes CASSYWTGMKETQYF. The chain has TRBV6-6 and TRBJ2-5, with 8 bases lining up with TRBD1. V gave up 3 bases and J gave up 3 bases; unmatched junction bases: 6. The CDR3 consists of 15 residues. Per germline, CDR1 MNHNY and CDR2 SVGAGI (reference sequence).

Only one count was recorded for this clone. The rearrangement uses TRBV27 and TRBJ2-1; TRBD2 agrees at 7 bases. CDR1 and CDR2 (germline): MNHEY, SMNVEV (reference sequence). CDR3 length: 16 residues. With V trimmed by 3 bases and J by 10 bases, 15 bases remained unmatched. CDR3 nucleotide sequence: TGTGCCAGCAGTTTCCGTTTGGGCGGGAGTTATGGCGAGCAGTTCTTC. Its protein product is CASSFRLGGSYGEQFF.

CDR3 protein: CASSWGTGASGANVLTF. In DNA, the CDR3 is TGTGCCAGCAGCTGGGGGACAGGGGCCTCTGGGGCCAACGTCCTGACTTTC. The chain combines TRBV5-6 with TRBJ2-6; 10 positions agree with TRBD1. Trimming at V came to 3 bases and at J to 0 bases, leaving 3 bases not matched to a gene. The CDR3 is 17 residues long. Germline V gives CDR1 SGHDT, CDR2 YYEEEE.

V is TRBV4-1 and J is TRBJ2-7, with 11 bases identical to TRBD2. V lost 4 bases to trimming and J lost 5 bases; unmatched junction nucleotides: 10. The CDR3 spans 16 residues. Germline CDR1 and CDR2: MGHRA and YSYEKL. CDR3 DNA: TGCGCCAGCAGCCGGGACGTACTAGCGGGAGCAGACGAGCAGTACTTC. This gives the protein CASSRDVLAGADEQYF.

The J gene is TRBJ2-1, the V gene TRBV6-5; 8 bases map to TRBD2. This CDR3 spans 16 amino acids. Germline CDR1 is MNHEY and CDR2 is SVGAGI. The ends lost 2 bases at V and 2 bases at J; junction bases unmatched: 5. CDR3 nucleotide sequence: TGTGCCAGCAGTTACCGAACTAGCGGTGCCTACAATGAGCAGTTCTTC. This sequence encodes CASSYRTSGAYNEQFF.

The genes are TRBV6-1 and TRBJ1-1; tentatively, D is TRBD1 (5 bases). Deletions cut 0 bases from V and 7 bases from J, with 9 bases between. Germline values: CDR1 MNHNS, CDR2 SASEGT. The CDR3 runs 13 residues. In DNA form, the CDR3 reads TGTGCCAGCAGTGAAGCGGACATGGTTGAAGCTTTCTTT. Encoded protein: CASSEADMVEAFF.

The J gene is TRBJ1-4, the V gene TRBV5-5, with D maybe TRBD1 (6 bases). V lost 0 bases and J lost 4, with 7 bases in between. Germline assignment: CDR1 SGHKS and CDR2 YYEKEE (reference sequence). CDR3 size: 14 residues. The DNA of the CDR3 is TGTGCCAGCAGCTTGGGGGGGCATAATGAAAAACTGTTTTTT. Translating gives CASSLGGHNEKLFF.

This sequence joins TRBV9 and TRBJ2-1; TRBD2 matches at 7 bases. The junction had 6 bases not matched to a gene; V was cut back by 5 bases and J by 1 base. Germline loops: CDR1 SGDLS, CDR2 YYNGEE. The length of the CDR3 is 15 residues. CDR3 in DNA: TGTGCCAGCAGTGTGACTAGCCGATCCTACAATGAGCAGTTCTTC. This encodes CASSVTSRSYNEQFF.

The chain joins TRBV10-1 to TRBJ2-4, with D possibly being TRBD2 (6 bases). V was clipped by 7 bases and J by 2 bases, with 18 bases between them. Germline values: CDR1 WNHNN, CDR2 SYGVQD (reference sequence). This CDR3 region has 16 residues. This CDR3 reads CASTPGLVRPKNIQYF. CDR3 sequence (DNA): TGCGCCAGCACCCCGGGACTTGTTAGGCCCAAAAACATTCAGTACTTC.

CDR3 nucleotide sequence: TGTGCCAGCTCACCACCGATGCGAGACTATCGAAGTGAGCAGTTCTTC. Translating it yields CASSPPMRDYRSEQFF. The V gene is TRBV18, the J gene TRBJ2-1; a weak D match, TRBD2 (5 bases). CDR1 and CDR2 from the germline V gene are KGHSH and LQKENI. The length of the CDR3 is 16 residues. Trimming left V 0 bases short and J 9 bases short, with 18 bases between.

This clone came up once. The chain couples TRBV27 to TRBJ2-5; 7 bases map to TRBD2. V lost 5 bases and J lost 3; bases outside the gene matches: 6. The CDR3 loop spans 14 amino acids. Germline V gene data show CDR1 as MNHEY and CDR2 as SMNVEV (reference sequence). The chain's CDR3 is CASSLLSGEETQYF. The CDR3 bases are TGTGCCAGCAGTCTGTTAAGCGGGGAAGAGACCCAGTACTTC.

The chain recombines TRBV28 with TRBJ1-2; possible D gene TRBD1, 5 bases. Trimming took off 6 bases at V and 4 bases at J, with 12 bases between the two ends. CDR1 and CDR2 (germline): MDHEN, SYDVKM. CDR3 length: 13 amino acids. The CDR3 region has the DNA TGTGCCAGCAGCCCACGGACATTCTATGGCTACACCTTC. Amino acid sequence: CASSPRTFYGYTF.

There are a few counts of this clone. The chain couples TRBV2 to TRBJ1-6; D is perhaps TRBD1 (5 bases). Trimming cost V 7 bases and J 2 bases, with 9 bases left between them. Germline V gives CDR1 SNHLY, CDR2 FYNNEI. The CDR3 is 14 residues long. DNA of the CDR3: TGTGCCAGCAAGGCAGGGACCTATAATTCACCCCTCCACTTT. This codes for CASKAGTYNSPLHF.

In this sample, this clone turned up once. CDR3 residues: CASSGQGAIYGYTF. CDR3 nucleotide sequence: TGTGCCAGTAGCGGACAGGGGGCAATCTATGGCTACACCTTC. The chain recombines TRBV19 with TRBJ1-2; 11 bases agree with TRBD1. This CDR3 contains 14 residues. The junction had 4 bases not matched to a gene; V was cut back by 6 bases and J by 4 bases. CDR1 is LNHDA and CDR2 is SQIVND in the germline V gene (reference sequence).

The chain links TRBV28 to TRBJ1-4; D call uncertain. CDR3 length: 13 residues. CDR1 MDHEN and CDR2 SYDVKM come from the germline V gene. The ends were cut back, 10 bases at V and 17 bases at J, with 26 bases in the middle. DNA of the CDR3: TGTGCCACCCGAGATGATTTGGACTCCCCCATATTTTTT. Encoded protein: CATRDDLDSPIFF.

This clone occurred once. CDR3 sequence: CASSVGSGTEGEQYF. DNA of the CDR3: TGTGCCAGCAGCGTAGGGAGCGGGACGGAGGGGGAGCAGTACTTC. V is TRBV9 and J is TRBJ2-7; 7 bases fit TRBD2. The CDR3 runs to 15 residues. Looked up from germline, CDR1 is SGDLS and CDR2 is YYNGEE. The trim removed 0 bases at V and 7 bases at J, leaving 10 bases unmatched. The full variable domain, its missing parts supplied by reference TRBV9 and TRBJ2-7, is DSGVTQTPKHLITATGQRVTLRCSPRSGDLSVYWYQQSLDQGLQFLIQYYNGEERAKGNILERFSAQQFPDLHSELNLSSLELGDSALYFCASSVGSGTEGEQYFGPGTRLTVT.

This clone has just a few counts. The CDR3 bases are TGTGCCAGCAGCTTAGCCGGAGGGTGGCGGCAAATTGAAAAACTGTTTTTT. It codes for CASSLAGGWRQIEKLFF. The gene calls are TRBV7-9 and TRBJ1-4; D is uncertain. The CDR3 totals 17 residues. The germline V gene encodes CDR1 SEHNR and CDR2 FQNEAQ (reference sequence). V was cut by 0 bases and J by 7 bases, with 18 bases left in between.